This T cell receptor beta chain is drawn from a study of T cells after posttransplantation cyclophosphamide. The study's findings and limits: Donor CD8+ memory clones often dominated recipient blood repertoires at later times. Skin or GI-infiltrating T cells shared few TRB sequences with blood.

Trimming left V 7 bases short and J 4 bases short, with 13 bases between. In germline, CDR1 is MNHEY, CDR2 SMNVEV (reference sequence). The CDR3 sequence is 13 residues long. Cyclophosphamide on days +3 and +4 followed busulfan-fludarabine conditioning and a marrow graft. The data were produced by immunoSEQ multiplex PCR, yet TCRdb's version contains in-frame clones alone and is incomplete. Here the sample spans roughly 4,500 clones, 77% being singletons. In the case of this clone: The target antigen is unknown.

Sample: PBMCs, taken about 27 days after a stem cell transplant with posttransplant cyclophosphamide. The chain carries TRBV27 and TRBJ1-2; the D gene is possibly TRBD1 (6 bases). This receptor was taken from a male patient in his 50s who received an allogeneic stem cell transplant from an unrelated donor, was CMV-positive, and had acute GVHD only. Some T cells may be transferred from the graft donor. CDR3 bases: TGTGCCAGCAATCAGACAGGCCTCTATGGCTACACCTTC. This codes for CASNQTGLYGYTF.